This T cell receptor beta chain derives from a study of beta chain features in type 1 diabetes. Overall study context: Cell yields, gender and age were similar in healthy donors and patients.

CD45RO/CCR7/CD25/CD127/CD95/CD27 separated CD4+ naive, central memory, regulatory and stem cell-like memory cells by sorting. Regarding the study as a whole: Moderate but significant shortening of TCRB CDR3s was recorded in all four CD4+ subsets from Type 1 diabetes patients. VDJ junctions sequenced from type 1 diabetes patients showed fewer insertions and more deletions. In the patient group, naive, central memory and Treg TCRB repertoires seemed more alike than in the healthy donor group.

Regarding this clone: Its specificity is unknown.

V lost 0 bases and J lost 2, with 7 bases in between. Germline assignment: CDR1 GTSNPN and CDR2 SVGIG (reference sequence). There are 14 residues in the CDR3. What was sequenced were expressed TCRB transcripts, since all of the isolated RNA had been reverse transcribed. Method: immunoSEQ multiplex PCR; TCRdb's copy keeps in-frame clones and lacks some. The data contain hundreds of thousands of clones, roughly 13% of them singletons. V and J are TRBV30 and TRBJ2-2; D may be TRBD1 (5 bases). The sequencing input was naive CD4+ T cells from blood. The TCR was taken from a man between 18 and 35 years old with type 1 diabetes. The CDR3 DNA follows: TGTGCCTGGAGTGTACAGGCTAACACCGGGGAGCTGTTTTTT. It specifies CAWSVQANTGELFF.